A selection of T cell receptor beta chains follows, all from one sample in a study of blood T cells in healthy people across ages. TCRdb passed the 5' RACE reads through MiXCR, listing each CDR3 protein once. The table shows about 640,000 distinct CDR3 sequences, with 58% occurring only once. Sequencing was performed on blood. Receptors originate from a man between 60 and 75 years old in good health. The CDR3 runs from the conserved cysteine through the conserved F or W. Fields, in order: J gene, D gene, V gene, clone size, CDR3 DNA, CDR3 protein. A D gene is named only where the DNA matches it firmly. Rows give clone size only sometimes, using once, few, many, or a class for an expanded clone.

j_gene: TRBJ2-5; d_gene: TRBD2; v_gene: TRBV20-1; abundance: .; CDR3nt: TGCAGTGCTAGACTAGCGGGGACCCAAGAGACCCAGTACTTC; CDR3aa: CSARLAGTQETQYF
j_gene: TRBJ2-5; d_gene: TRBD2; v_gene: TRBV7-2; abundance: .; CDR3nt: TGTGCCAGCAGCTCCCGGAACAAAGGACTAGCGGGGGGGCGGGGAGAGACCCAGTACTTC; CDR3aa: CASSSRNKGLAGGRGETQYF
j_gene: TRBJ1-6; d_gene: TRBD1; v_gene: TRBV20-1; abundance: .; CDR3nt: TGCAGTGCTAGAGATCGGAACAGGGGATTCTCACCCCTCCACTTT; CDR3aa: CSARDRNRGFSPLHF
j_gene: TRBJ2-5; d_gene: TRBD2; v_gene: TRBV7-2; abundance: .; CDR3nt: TGTGCCAGCAGCCACCAGACTAGCGGGGGATATGAGACCCAGTACTTC; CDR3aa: CASSHQTSGGYETQYF
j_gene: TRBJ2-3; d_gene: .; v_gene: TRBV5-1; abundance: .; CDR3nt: TGCGCCAGCGCGAAACAGGAACGAGATACGCAGTATTTT; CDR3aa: CASAKQERDTQYF
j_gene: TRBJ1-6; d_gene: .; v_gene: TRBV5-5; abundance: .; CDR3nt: TGTGCCAGCAGCTTGGACTGGGCGGGGACTGCTTCACCCCTCCACTTT; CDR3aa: CASSLDWAGTASPLHF
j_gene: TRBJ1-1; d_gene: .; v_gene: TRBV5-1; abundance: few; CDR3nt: TGCGCCAGCAGCTCCGCAGCGGACACTGAAGCTTTCTTT; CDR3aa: CASSSAADTEAFF
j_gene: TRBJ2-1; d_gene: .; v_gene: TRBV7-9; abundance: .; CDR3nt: TGTGCCAGCAGCTTAGGACAAAGGGGGTACAATGAGCAGTTCTTC; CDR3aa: CASSLGQRGYNEQFF
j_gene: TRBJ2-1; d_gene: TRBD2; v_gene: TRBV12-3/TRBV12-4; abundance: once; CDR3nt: TGTGCCAGCACCCATCTGACTAGCGGTGAGGGTGAGCAGTTCTTC; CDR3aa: CASTHLTSGEGEQFF
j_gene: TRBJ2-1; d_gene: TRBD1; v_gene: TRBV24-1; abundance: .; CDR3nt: TGTGCCACCAGTGAAGGGACAGGGGGTTTCTATGAGCAGTTCTTC; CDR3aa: CATSEGTGGFYEQFF
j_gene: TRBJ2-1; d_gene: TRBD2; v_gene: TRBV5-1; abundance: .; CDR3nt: TGCGCCAGCGGCCCTACTAGCGGGGTCTCCTACAATAAGCAGTTCTTC; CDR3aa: CASGPTSGVSYNKQFF
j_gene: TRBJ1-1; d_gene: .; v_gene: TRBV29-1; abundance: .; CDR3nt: TGCAGCGTTGAAGGCCCGAAGGACACTGAAGCTTTCTTT; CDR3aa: CSVEGPKDTEAFF
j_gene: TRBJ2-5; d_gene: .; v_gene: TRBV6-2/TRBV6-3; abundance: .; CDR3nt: TGTGCCAGCAGTTACGATTGGACAGCTCATTTACAAGAGACCCAGTACTTC; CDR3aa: CASSYDWTAHLQETQYF
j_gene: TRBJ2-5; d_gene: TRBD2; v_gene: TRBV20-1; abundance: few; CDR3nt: TGCAGTGCTGCACCGGGACTAGCCCAAGAGACCCAGTACTTC; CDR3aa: CSAAPGLAQETQYF
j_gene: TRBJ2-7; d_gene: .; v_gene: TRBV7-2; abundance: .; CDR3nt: TGTGCCAGCAGCTTAGAACAAAGCCGCTACGAGCAGTACTTC; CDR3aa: CASSLEQSRYEQYF
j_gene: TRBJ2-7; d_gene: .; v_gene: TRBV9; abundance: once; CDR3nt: TGTACCAGCAGCGTAGGGGGGGACCGCTACGAGCAGTACTTC; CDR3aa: CTSSVGGDRYEQYF
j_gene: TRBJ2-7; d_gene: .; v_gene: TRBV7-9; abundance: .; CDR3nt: TGTGCCAGCAGCTTACAGGGTGCCGAGCAGTACTTC; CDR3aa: CASSLQGAEQYF
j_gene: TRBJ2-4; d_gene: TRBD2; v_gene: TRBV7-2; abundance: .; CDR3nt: TGTGCCAGCAGCTTCCCGGGACTAGCGGGGGGCCTGTACTTC; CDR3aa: CASSFPGLAGGLYF
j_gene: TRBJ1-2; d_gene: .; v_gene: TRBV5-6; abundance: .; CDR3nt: TGTGCCAGCAGCTTGGCCTACACTAACTATGGCTACACCTTC; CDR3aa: CASSLAYTNYGYTF
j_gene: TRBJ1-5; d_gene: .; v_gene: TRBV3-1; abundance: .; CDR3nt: TGTGCCAGCAGCCAATATCGGGGCAATCAGCCCCAGCATTTT; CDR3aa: CASSQYRGNQPQHF
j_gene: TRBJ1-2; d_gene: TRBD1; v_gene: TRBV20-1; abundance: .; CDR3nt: TGCAGTGCTAGAGGGGGACAGTCGGGTGGCTACACCTTC; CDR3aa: CSARGGQSGGYTF
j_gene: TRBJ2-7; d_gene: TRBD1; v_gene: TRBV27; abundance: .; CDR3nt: TGTGCCAGCAGGACAGGGGAATACGAGCAGTACTTC; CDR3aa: CASRTGEYEQYF
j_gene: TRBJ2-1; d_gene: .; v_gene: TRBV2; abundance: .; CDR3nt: TGTGCCAGCAGTGAAGGGGGGCCCCCTGACAATGAGCAGTTCTTC; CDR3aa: CASSEGGPPDNEQFF